The rows below give T cell receptor beta chains drawn from one sample of a study of T cells in Graves' hyperthyroidism and ophthalmopathy. A single record per CDR3 protein comes from TCRdb applying MiXCR to the multiplex PCR reads. The sample has roughly 300,000 distinct CDR3 sequences, about 18% seen once. Sequenced material: blood. These receptor sequences come from a woman in her 50s with Graves' hyperthyroidism. Both conserved end residues are part of each CDR3. D genes are given only for firm matches. The size field is filled for only some rows; it gives once, few, many or a size class.

D gene: .; J gene: TRBJ1-1; clone size: many; V gene: TRBV12-3/TRBV12-4; CDR3 DNA: TGTGCCAGCACCCCGGGACCGAGCACTGAAGCTTTCTTT; CDR3 protein: CASTPGPSTEAFF
D gene: TRBD2; J gene: TRBJ2-1; clone size: .; V gene: TRBV19; CDR3 DNA: TGTGCCAGTAGTATCGATCTAGCGGGGGGCCCGTCCTACAATGAGCAGTTCTTC; CDR3 protein: CASSIDLAGGPSYNEQFF
D gene: .; J gene: TRBJ1-1; clone size: few; V gene: TRBV20-1; CDR3 DNA: TGCAGTGCTAGAGATGTCGGAGGGGGGCAGATTGAAGCTTTCTTT; CDR3 protein: CSARDVGGGQIEAFF
D gene: TRBD1; J gene: TRBJ2-5; clone size: .; V gene: TRBV29-1; CDR3 DNA: TGCAGCGCCGGGACAGGGGATCTCCAAGAGACCCAGTACTTC; CDR3 protein: CSAGTGDLQETQYF
D gene: .; J gene: TRBJ2-3; clone size: many; V gene: TRBV5-1; CDR3 DNA: TGCGCCAGCTCTATTGGGACCTTGGGAGATACGCAGTATTTT; CDR3 protein: CASSIGTLGDTQYF
D gene: TRBD2; J gene: TRBJ2-1; clone size: .; V gene: TRBV5-1; CDR3 DNA: TGCGCCAGCAGCTTGGCGTGGACTAGCGGTCTCAATGAGCAGTTCTTC; CDR3 protein: CASSLAWTSGLNEQFF
D gene: .; J gene: TRBJ2-2; clone size: .; V gene: TRBV6-1; CDR3 DNA: TGTGCCAGTTCTTCGTCGGGAGTTGGGACCGGGGAGCTGTTTTTT; CDR3 protein: CASSSSGVGTGELFF
D gene: .; J gene: TRBJ2-2; clone size: .; V gene: TRBV7-3; CDR3 DNA: TGTGCCAGCAGTTCAAAGGGGAACACCGGGGAGCTGGTTTTT; CDR3 protein: CASSSKGNTGELVF
D gene: .; J gene: TRBJ1-2; clone size: many; V gene: TRBV18; CDR3 DNA: TGTGCCAGCTCAGACCAGAATAACTATGGCTACACCTTC; CDR3 protein: CASSDQNNYGYTF
D gene: TRBD2; J gene: TRBJ2-1; clone size: .; V gene: TRBV19; CDR3 DNA: TGTGCCAGTAGTATCCGCCTAGCGGGAGTCGGGAATGAGCAGTTCTTC; CDR3 protein: CASSIRLAGVGNEQFF
D gene: .; J gene: TRBJ1-1; clone size: many; V gene: TRBV30; CDR3 DNA: TGTGCCTGGAGTGTACAAAGCCTTCTGGAAGCTTTCTTT; CDR3 protein: CAWSVQSLLEAFF
D gene: TRBD2; J gene: TRBJ2-1; clone size: .; V gene: TRBV5-1; CDR3 DNA: TGCGCCAGCAGCTTGGATAGCGGGAGCTCCTACAATGAGCAGTTCTTC; CDR3 protein: CASSLDSGSSYNEQFF
D gene: TRBD2; J gene: TRBJ2-7; clone size: .; V gene: TRBV20-1; CDR3 DNA: TGCAGTGCTCCCACCCAGACTAGCGGGATCTCCTACGAGCAGTACTTC; CDR3 protein: CSAPTQTSGISYEQYF
D gene: .; J gene: TRBJ2-1; clone size: many; V gene: TRBV6-2/TRBV6-3; CDR3 DNA: TGTGCCAGCAGTTACGGTGGGGAGCAGTTCTTC; CDR3 protein: CASSYGGEQFF
D gene: .; J gene: TRBJ2-2; clone size: .; V gene: TRBV10-1; CDR3 DNA: TGCGCCAGCAGCTCGGGCCACGGTAACACCGGGGAGCTGTTTTTT; CDR3 protein: CASSSGHGNTGELFF
D gene: .; J gene: TRBJ2-2; clone size: few; V gene: TRBV9; CDR3 DNA: TGTGCCAGCAGCGTGGGTGGGGGCGTGAGCGCCGGGGAGCTGTTTTTT; CDR3 protein: CASSVGGGVSAGELFF
D gene: .; J gene: TRBJ2-1; clone size: many; V gene: TRBV5-1; CDR3 DNA: TGCGCCAGCAGAACGATCCCAAGCTCCTACAATGAGCAGTTCTTC; CDR3 protein: CASRTIPSSYNEQFF
D gene: TRBD2; J gene: TRBJ2-7; clone size: many; V gene: TRBV20-1; CDR3 DNA: TGCAGTGCGTCCGGGACTAGCGGGACACTCTACGAGCAGTACTTC; CDR3 protein: CSASGTSGTLYEQYF
D gene: .; J gene: TRBJ1-1; clone size: .; V gene: TRBV11-2; CDR3 DNA: TGTGCCAGCAGCTTAGGGGCAGGGTACACTGAAGCTTTCTTT; CDR3 protein: CASSLGAGYTEAFF
D gene: TRBD2; J gene: TRBJ2-7; clone size: .; V gene: TRBV28; CDR3 DNA: TGTGCCAGCAGTGGGAGGGGCAGGGCCACCTACGAGCAGTACTTC; CDR3 protein: CASSGRGRATYEQYF
D gene: .; J gene: TRBJ2-2; clone size: few; V gene: TRBV10-3; CDR3 DNA: TGTGCCATCAGTGAGGGTGGACCGAACACCGGGGAGCTGTTTTTT; CDR3 protein: CAISEGGPNTGELFF
D gene: TRBD2; J gene: TRBJ2-2; clone size: many; V gene: TRBV2; CDR3 DNA: TGTGCCAGCTTTAGCGGGAGTGACACCGGGGAGCTGTTTTTT; CDR3 protein: CASFSGSDTGELFF
D gene: .; J gene: TRBJ2-4; clone size: many; V gene: TRBV27; CDR3 DNA: TGTGCCAGCAGGCCCCATCCCGGGAGCCAAAACATTCAGTACTTC; CDR3 protein: CASRPHPGSQNIQYF
D gene: TRBD1; J gene: TRBJ1-4; clone size: few; V gene: TRBV9; CDR3 DNA: TGTGCCAGCAGCTCACTTCCCGGGACAGGGAATGAAAAACTGTTTTTT; CDR3 protein: CASSSLPGTGNEKLFF
D gene: TRBD1; J gene: TRBJ1-6; clone size: few; V gene: TRBV5-1; CDR3 DNA: TGCGCCAGCAGCTACGGGACAGTAGATTCACCCCTCCACTTT; CDR3 protein: CASSYGTVDSPLHF
D gene: TRBD1; J gene: TRBJ2-2; clone size: few; V gene: TRBV30; CDR3 DNA: TGTGCCTGGAGCCGACAGGGGACGGAAACCGGGGAGCTGTTTTTT; CDR3 protein: CAWSRQGTETGELFF
D gene: .; J gene: TRBJ1-4; clone size: few; V gene: TRBV27; CDR3 DNA: TGTGCCAGCAGTTTGGAGGGACGAGAGGTAAAACTGTTTTTT; CDR3 protein: CASSLEGREVKLFF
D gene: .; J gene: TRBJ1-2; clone size: .; V gene: TRBV29-1; CDR3 DNA: TGCAGCGGCGGCCCCACGGGGGACTATGGCTACACCTTC; CDR3 protein: CSGGPTGDYGYTF
D gene: .; J gene: TRBJ1-2; clone size: .; V gene: TRBV4-1; CDR3 DNA: TGCGCCAGCAGCCAAGATCGGAGTGGACTTAGCTACACCTTC; CDR3 protein: CASSQDRSGLSYTF
D gene: .; J gene: TRBJ1-1; clone size: .; V gene: TRBV11-2; CDR3 DNA: TGCGCCAGCAGCTTGGACGGGGTCACTGAAGCTTTCTTT; CDR3 protein: CASSLDGVTEAFF
D gene: .; J gene: TRBJ1-6; clone size: many; V gene: TRBV3-1; CDR3 DNA: TGTGCCAGCACCTTCGGACTGGATAATTCACCCCTCCACTTT; CDR3 protein: CASTFGLDNSPLHF
D gene: .; J gene: TRBJ1-5; clone size: .; V gene: TRBV20-1; CDR3 DNA: TGCAGTGCTAGACGAGGGACCTATAGCAATCAGCCCCAGCATTTT; CDR3 protein: CSARRGTYSNQPQHF
D gene: TRBD2; J gene: TRBJ2-5; clone size: many; V gene: TRBV20-1; CDR3 DNA: TGCAGTGCTGATAGCGGGGCGGGGGGAGAGACCCAGTACTTC; CDR3 protein: CSADSGAGGETQYF
D gene: .; J gene: TRBJ2-5; clone size: .; V gene: TRBV7-8; CDR3 DNA: TGTGCCAGCAGCCTGACTATCGGAGGGGAGACCCAGTACTTC; CDR3 protein: CASSLTIGGETQYF
D gene: TRBD1; J gene: TRBJ1-2; clone size: many; V gene: TRBV2; CDR3 DNA: TGTGCCAGCAGTGAGAAAGGGTTAATGACGGGGACAGGGGATGGCTACACCTTC; CDR3 protein: CASSEKGLMTGTGDGYTF
D gene: TRBD1; J gene: TRBJ1-5; clone size: many; V gene: TRBV7-2; CDR3 DNA: TGTGCCAGCAGCTTATTCGGGCTAAGGGGGCCAGGGAGCAATCAGCCCCAGCATTTT; CDR3 protein: CASSLFGLRGPGSNQPQHF
D gene: .; J gene: TRBJ1-4; clone size: few; V gene: TRBV5-1; CDR3 DNA: TGCGCCAGCAGCTTGGTGGCCACAAACTCTGAAAAACTGTTTTTT; CDR3 protein: CASSLVATNSEKLFF
D gene: .; J gene: TRBJ2-2; clone size: few; V gene: TRBV4-1; CDR3 DNA: TGCGCCAGCAGCCAAATCGCGAACACCGGGGAGCTGTTTTTT; CDR3 protein: CASSQIANTGELFF
D gene: .; J gene: TRBJ2-3; clone size: .; V gene: TRBV9; CDR3 DNA: TGTGCCAGCAGCGCGGGCGGGGCAGGGACAGATACGCAGTATTTT; CDR3 protein: CASSAGGAGTDTQYF
D gene: TRBD1; J gene: TRBJ1-1; clone size: .; V gene: TRBV20-1; CDR3 DNA: TGCAGTGCTAGCGACAGGGGGGTTGAAGCTTTCTTT; CDR3 protein: CSASDRGVEAFF
D gene: TRBD2; J gene: TRBJ2-5; clone size: many; V gene: TRBV3-1; CDR3 DNA: TGTGCCAGCAGCCAGTGGGGGGGAGAGGGTGGAGAGACCCAGTACTTC; CDR3 protein: CASSQWGGEGGETQYF
D gene: .; J gene: TRBJ2-2; clone size: .; V gene: TRBV7-8; CDR3 DNA: TGTGCCAGCAGCTTAAGTACAGCGAACACCGGGGAGCTGTTTTTT; CDR3 protein: CASSLSTANTGELFF
D gene: .; J gene: TRBJ2-1; clone size: few; V gene: TRBV6-2/TRBV6-3; CDR3 DNA: TGTGCCAGCAGTTCCACCAGCATTATTGAGCAGTTCTTC; CDR3 protein: CASSSTSIIEQFF
D gene: TRBD2; J gene: TRBJ2-5; clone size: many; V gene: TRBV6-1; CDR3 DNA: TGTGCCAGCAGTGTAGCGGGGGGTGCCCAAGAGACCCAGTACTTC; CDR3 protein: CASSVAGGAQETQYF
D gene: .; J gene: TRBJ2-7; clone size: .; V gene: TRBV18; CDR3 DNA: TGTGCCAGCTCACAGGGTTTTTTGTACGAGCAGTACTTC; CDR3 protein: CASSQGFLYEQYF
D gene: .; J gene: TRBJ2-2; clone size: .; V gene: TRBV2; CDR3 DNA: TGTGCCAGCATCTCAGGCCCATTGAGGACCGGGGAGCTGTTTTTT; CDR3 protein: CASISGPLRTGELFF
D gene: .; J gene: TRBJ2-5; clone size: many; V gene: TRBV20-1; CDR3 DNA: TGCAGTGCTAGAGAGGGGTGGTACCAAGAGACCCAGTACTTC; CDR3 protein: CSAREGWYQETQYF
D gene: .; J gene: TRBJ1-1; clone size: few; V gene: TRBV6-1; CDR3 DNA: TGTGCCAGCAGACCCCGTCTGGGGGGTGAGCACACTGAAGCTTTCTTT; CDR3 protein: CASRPRLGGEHTEAFF
D gene: .; J gene: TRBJ2-1; clone size: .; V gene: TRBV28; CDR3 DNA: TGTGCCAGCAGTACAGCGGGCGCCAATGAGCAGTTCTTC; CDR3 protein: CASSTAGANEQFF
D gene: .; J gene: TRBJ2-3; clone size: .; V gene: TRBV5-1; CDR3 DNA: TGCGCCAGCAGCTTGGCCGACCGAAGCACAGATACGCAGTATTTT; CDR3 protein: CASSLADRSTDTQYF
D gene: TRBD2; J gene: TRBJ2-3; clone size: few; V gene: TRBV27; CDR3 DNA: TGTGCCAGCAGTTTTACTAGCGGGGGGGCCACAGATACGCAGTATTTT; CDR3 protein: CASSFTSGGATDTQYF